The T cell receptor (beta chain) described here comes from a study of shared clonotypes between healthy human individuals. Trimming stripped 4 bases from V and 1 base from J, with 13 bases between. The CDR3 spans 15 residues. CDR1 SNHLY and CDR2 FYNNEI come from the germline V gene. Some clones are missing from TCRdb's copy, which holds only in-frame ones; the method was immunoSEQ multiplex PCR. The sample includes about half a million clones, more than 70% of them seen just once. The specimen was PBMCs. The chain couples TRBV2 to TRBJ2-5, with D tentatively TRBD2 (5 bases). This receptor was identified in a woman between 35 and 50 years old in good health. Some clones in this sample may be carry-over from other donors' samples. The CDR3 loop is CASSGGPSLQETQYF. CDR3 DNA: TGTGCCAGCAGTGGAGGGCCTAGCCTCCAAGAGACCCAGTACTTC.